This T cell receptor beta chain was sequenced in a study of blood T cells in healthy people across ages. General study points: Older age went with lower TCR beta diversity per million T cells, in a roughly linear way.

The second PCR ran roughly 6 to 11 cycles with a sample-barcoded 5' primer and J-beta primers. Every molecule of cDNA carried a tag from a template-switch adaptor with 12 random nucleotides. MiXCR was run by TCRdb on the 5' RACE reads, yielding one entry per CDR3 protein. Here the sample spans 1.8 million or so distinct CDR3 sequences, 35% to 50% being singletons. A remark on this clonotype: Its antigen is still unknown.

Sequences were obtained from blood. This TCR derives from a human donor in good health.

CDR3 sequence reads: CAISGGIEGGYTF. CDR3 sequence (DNA): TGTGCCATCAGTGGGGGCATTGAGGGTGGCTACACCTTC. The chain uses TRBV10-3 and TRBJ1-2, with D possibly TRBD1 on 5 matching bases. V was pared by 4 bases and J by 7 bases, with 13 bases between. Germline V gene sequence: CDR1 ENHRY, CDR2 SYGVKD. CDR3 length: 13 amino acids.